This TCR beta chain was recovered during a study of shared clonotypes between healthy human individuals. With regard to this clone: Its target is unknown.

As defined, naive CD8 cells were CD45RO-negative and positively selected for CCR7, with terminally differentiated effector memory CD45RA+ cells excluded. Donors were Caucasian adults residing in Nashville, Tennessee, USA. Assay used: immunoSEQ multiplex PCR; TCRdb lists only in-frame clones, some missing. The sample consists of about 2.1 million clones, around 93% of them appearing once. Study-wide results and caveats: Sampling was confined to blood; repertoires within tissues likely differ. Clonotype sharing among donors was expected to depend on sequencing depth. A reduction in generation probabilities was seen for non-shared clonotypes relative to those shared by all four donors.

Per germline, CDR1 GTSNPN and CDR2 SVGIG (reference sequence). Deletions cut 1 base from V and 1 base from J, with 10 bases between. The CDR3 loop spans 14 amino acids. What was sequenced was naive CD8+ T cells from PBMCs. V is TRBV30 and J is TRBJ2-5, with D unclear. This receptor was taken from a man younger than 30 in good health. Some clones in this sample may be carry-over from other donors' samples. The CDR3, as DNA: TGTGCCTGGAGTGCCCTCGGGTTCCAAGAGACCCAGTACTTC. Amino acids: CAWSALGFQETQYF.